This T cell receptor beta chain was captured by sequencing in a study of blood T cells in healthy people across ages. Findings and limits, study-wide: Relative to aged donors, long-lived donors carried more naive CD4+ cells and displayed higher diversity.

Through a sample-barcoded 5' primer and a J-beta primer mix, a second PCR was run for roughly 6 to 11 cycles. TCRdb re-called the 5' RACE reads with MiXCR, one entry per CDR3 protein. Counted here are nearly 800,000 distinct CDR3 sequences, 25% occurring once; the ten biggest clones make up approximately 4%. This clonotype was counted between two and nine times. What it binds is unknown. Germline CDR1 reads SEHNR; CDR2 reads FQNEAQ (reference sequence). Deletions cut 1 base from V and 1 base from J, with 16 bases between. The CDR3 extends over 17 amino acids. The same data also contributed to another study, on T cells of mothers and their children.

The source is a boy younger than 18 in good health. V is TRBV7-9 and J is TRBJ1-1, with D unresolved. Sequencing was performed on blood. The CDR3 sequence: CASSLVDRLGSNTEAFF. CDR3 bases: TGTGCCAGCAGCTTAGTGGACCGCCTAGGTTCGAACACTGAAGCTTTCTTT.